The clone carrying this T cell receptor (beta chain) was found once. Genomic DNA was employed as the template in profiling TCR beta VDJ and CDR3. TCRdb ran MiXCR on the reads and lists one entry per CDR3 protein. Altogether about 40,000 distinct CDR3 sequences are present, less than 65% being singletons, with the ten largest covering 59%. Germline V gene lookup returns CDR1 DFQATT and CDR2 SNEGSKA (reference sequence). V was trimmed by 2 bases and J by 2 bases, leaving 6 bases between them. The CDR3 totals 12 residues. This record belongs to a study of CD8+CD57+ T cells in acquired aplastic anemia. The patients chosen for sequencing had shown expansion of CD8+CD57+ cells (detected by flow cytometry).

This clonotype originated in a human donor with aplastic anemia. The source material was sorted CD4+, CD8+, or CD8+CD57+ T cells (not recorded which) from PBMCs. J is TRBJ1-2 and V is TRBV20-1; D is unclear. The CDR3 DNA reads TGCAGTGCTAGACGGGGAAACTATGGCTACACCTTC. It translates to CSARRGNYGYTF.